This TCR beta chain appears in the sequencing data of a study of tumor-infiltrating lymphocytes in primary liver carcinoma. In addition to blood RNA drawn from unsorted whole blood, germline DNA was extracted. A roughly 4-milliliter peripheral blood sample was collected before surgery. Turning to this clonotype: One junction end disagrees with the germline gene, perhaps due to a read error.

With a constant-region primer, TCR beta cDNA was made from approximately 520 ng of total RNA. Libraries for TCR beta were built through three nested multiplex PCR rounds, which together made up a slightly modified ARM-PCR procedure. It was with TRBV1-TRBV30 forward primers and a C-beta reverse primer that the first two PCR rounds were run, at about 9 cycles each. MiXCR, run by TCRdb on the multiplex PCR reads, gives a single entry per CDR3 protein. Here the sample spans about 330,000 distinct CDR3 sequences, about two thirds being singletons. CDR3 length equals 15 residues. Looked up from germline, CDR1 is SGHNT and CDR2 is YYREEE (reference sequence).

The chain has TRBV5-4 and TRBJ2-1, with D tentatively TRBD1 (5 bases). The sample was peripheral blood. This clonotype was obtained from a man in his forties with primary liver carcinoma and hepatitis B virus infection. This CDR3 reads CAGSVQGRSYNEQFF. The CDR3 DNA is TGTGCCGGCAGCGTGCAGGGAAGGTCCTACAATGAGCAGTTCTTC.